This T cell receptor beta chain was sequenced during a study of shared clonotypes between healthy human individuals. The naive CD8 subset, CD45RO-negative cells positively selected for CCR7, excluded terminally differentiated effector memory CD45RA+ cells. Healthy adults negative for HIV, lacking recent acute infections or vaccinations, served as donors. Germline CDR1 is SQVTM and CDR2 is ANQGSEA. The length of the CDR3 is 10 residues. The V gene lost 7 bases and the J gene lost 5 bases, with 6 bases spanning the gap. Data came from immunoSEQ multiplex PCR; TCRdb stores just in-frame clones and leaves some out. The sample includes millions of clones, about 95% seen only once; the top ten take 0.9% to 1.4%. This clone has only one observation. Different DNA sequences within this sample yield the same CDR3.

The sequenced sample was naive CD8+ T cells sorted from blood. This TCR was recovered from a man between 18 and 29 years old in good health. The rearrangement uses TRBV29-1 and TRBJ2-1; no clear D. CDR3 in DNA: TGCAGCGCTCAGGACAATGAGCAGTTCTTC. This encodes CSAQDNEQFF.